This is a list of T cell receptor beta chains from one sample in a study of CD8+ T cells in alopecia areata. TCRdb's copy holds only in-frame clones and misses some; the assay was immunoSEQ multiplex PCR. This table has 90,000 to 150,000 clones, under 40% appearing once. Material for sequencing was CD4+ T cells sorted from blood. All receptors derive from a human donor with alopecia areata. Both conserved end residues are part of each CDR3. D genes are given only for firm matches. Not every row has a clone size; where given, it reads once, few, many or a size class.

-	TRBD2	TRBV5-1	TRBJ2-5	CASTTGTSGFETQYF	TGCGCCAGCACAACCGGGACTAGCGGGTTCGAGACCCAGTACTTC
few	-	TRBV14	TRBJ2-7	CASRHTGKGSYEQYF	TGTGCCAGCAGACATACAGGGAAGGGGAGCTACGAGCAGTACTTC
-	TRBD2	TRBV28	TRBJ2-1	CASSVGLAGGWMQFF	TGTGCCAGCAGCGTGGGGCTAGCGGGAGGATGGATGCAGTTCTTC
-	TRBD1	TRBV28	TRBJ2-5	CASSGTVQETQYF	TGTGCCAGCAGCGGGACAGTGCAAGAGACCCAGTACTTC
-	TRBD1	TRBV2	TRBJ1-5	CASSAGQGYQPQHF	TGTGCCAGCAGTGCGGGACAGGGGTACCAGCCCCAGCATTTT
-	-	TRBV27	TRBJ2-2	CASSLFSTGELFF	TGTGCCAGCAGTTTATTTAGCACCGGGGAGCTGTTTTTT
few	-	TRBV19	TRBJ2-1	CASSISPAFGYNEQFF	TGTGCCAGTAGTATATCCCCAGCCTTCGGCTACAATGAGCAGTTCTTC
-	-	TRBV7-3	TRBJ1-4	CASSLRAGEKLFF	TGTGCCAGCAGCTTAAGGGCGGGTGAAAAACTGTTTTTT
-	TRBD2	TRBV7-7	TRBJ2-5	CASSLAPASGQETQYF	TGTGCTAGCAGCTTAGCGCCGGCTAGCGGGCAGGAGACCCAGTACTTC
few	-	TRBV7-2	TRBJ2-7	CASSLDLYEQYF	TGTGCCAGCAGCTTGGACCTCTACGAGCAGTACTTC
-	-	TRBV7-9	TRBJ2-3	CASSGLAPPDTQYF	TGTGCCAGCAGCGGTCTGGCGCCGCCAGATACGCAGTATTTT
-	-	TRBV7-3	TRBJ2-2	CASSTSSGMGTGELFF	TGTGCCAGCAGCACCTCTTCCGGGATGGGGACCGGGGAGCTGTTTTTT
few	-	TRBV5-1	TRBJ2-1	CASKLGKFFYNEQFF	TGCGCCAGCAAACTAGGGAAATTTTTCTACAATGAGCAGTTCTTC
-	-	TRBV7-2	TRBJ2-5	CASSPEGNRRGTQYF	TGTGCCAGCAGCCCCGAAGGGAACCGTCGTGGGACCCAGTACTTC
-	TRBD1	TRBV27	TRBJ1-2	CASSSDLGGASGYTF	TGTGCCAGCAGTTCGGACTTAGGGGGCGCGAGTGGCTACACCTTC
-	-	TRBV11-2	TRBJ2-5	CASSFMGLQETQYF	TGTGCCAGCAGCTTTATGGGGCTACAAGAGACCCAGTACTTC
few	-	TRBV2	TRBJ2-7	CASSVLASSYEQYF	TGTGCCAGCAGTGTGTTGGCGAGCTCCTACGAGCAGTACTTC
-	-	TRBV5-1	TRBJ2-3	CASSLAPGDTQYF	TGCGCCAGCAGCTTGGCGCCTGGAGATACGCAGTATTTT
few	-	TRBV27	TRBJ1-1	CASSSGQGRRMNTEAFF	TGTGCCAGCAGTTCTGGGCAGGGGAGGAGGATGAACACTGAAGCTTTCTTT
few	-	TRBV5-1	TRBJ2-1	CASSPPGPEQFF	TGCGCCAGCAGCCCCCCGGGCCCGGAGCAGTTCTTC
-	TRBD1	TRBV6-5	TRBJ2-2	CASRAGTGNDGELFF	TGTGCCAGCAGGGCCGGGACAGGGAACGACGGGGAGCTGTTTTTT
-	-	TRBV29-1	TRBJ1-2	CSGGGSGTHLNYGYTF	TGCAGCGGGGGAGGATCCGGGACACACCTTAACTATGGCTACACCTTC
-	TRBD1	TRBV30	TRBJ1-2	CAWRTGTGYGYTF	TGTGCCTGGAGGACCGGGACAGGATATGGCTACACCTTC
-	-	TRBV29-1	TRBJ2-7	CSVGPQHVYEQYF	TGCAGCGTCGGGCCCCAGCACGTTTACGAGCAGTACTTC
-	-	TRBV29-1	TRBJ2-3	CSGSIQGISTDTQYF	TGCAGCGGCTCGATACAGGGAATAAGCACAGATACGCAGTATTTT
-	TRBD2	TRBV7-2	TRBJ2-7	CASSTRTSGTSYEQYF	TGTGCCAGCAGCACTCGGACTAGCGGGACCTCCTACGAGCAGTACTTC
few	-	TRBV19	TRBJ1-1	CASCSGMTEAFF	TGTGCCAGTTGCTCAGGGATGACTGAAGCTTTCTTT
few	TRBD1	TRBV29-1	TRBJ2-7	CSVQRQGYEQYF	TGCAGCGTTCAGAGACAGGGTTACGAGCAGTACTTC
-	TRBD1	TRBV29-1	TRBJ1-1	CSGYRDRANTEAFF	TGCAGTGGATACCGGGACAGGGCGAACACTGAAGCTTTCTTT
-	-	TRBV2	TRBJ2-3	CASSEGSDTQYF	TGTGCCAGCAGTGAGGGCTCCGATACGCAGTATTTT
-	-	TRBV29-1	TRBJ2-4	CSVASGLKNIQYF	TGCAGCGTGGCCTCGGGTCTTAAAAACATTCAGTACTTC
-	TRBD1	TRBV28	TRBJ1-2	CASNSRGQRNYGYTF	TGTGCCAGTAATTCCCGGGGACAGAGGAACTATGGCTACACCTTC
-	TRBD1	TRBV30	TRBJ2-1	CAWSVPTGESNEQFF	TGTGCCTGGAGTGTACCCACAGGGGAGAGCAATGAGCAGTTCTTC
-	-	TRBV2	TRBJ1-5	CASSDRGMNNQPQHF	TGTGCCAGCAGTGACAGGGGCATGAACAATCAGCCCCAGCATTTT
-	-	TRBV29-1	TRBJ1-2	CSVRGNRDGYTF	TGCAGCGTGCGGGGGAACAGGGATGGCTACACCTTC
once	-	TRBV5-1	TRBJ2-7	CASSPDNEQYF	TGCGCCAGCAGCCCCGACAACGAGCAGTACTTC
-	-	TRBV9	TRBJ1-6	CASTPTGDSPLHF	TGTGCCAGCACCCCGACCGGGGATTCACCCCTCCACTTT
-	TRBD1	TRBV5-1	TRBJ2-3	CASSSHAGTGGGTDTQYF	TGCGCCAGCAGCTCTCACGCCGGGACAGGGGGCGGTACAGATACGCAGTATTTT
few	-	TRBV7-9	TRBJ2-1	CASTLAASSYNEQFF	TGTGCCAGCACCCTGGCGGCTTCATCCTACAATGAGCAGTTCTTC
few	TRBD1	TRBV7-2	TRBJ1-1	CASSYYRGDTEAFF	TGTGCCAGCAGCTATTACAGGGGGGACACTGAAGCTTTCTTT
-	-	TRBV7-3	TRBJ2-7	CASSLGQTAQRPQYF	TGTGCCAGCAGCTTAGGTCAGACAGCGCAGCGACCCCAGTACTTC
-	-	TRBV30	TRBJ1-2	CAWSVEGSWRYGYTF	TGTGCCTGGAGCGTCGAGGGGAGCTGGCGCTATGGCTACACCTTC
few	-	TRBV2	TRBJ2-3	CASSVFDLSTDTQYF	TGTGCCAGCAGTGTGTTTGACCTGAGCACAGATACGCAGTATTTT
few	TRBD1	TRBV29-1	TRBJ1-1	CSFRRQGGTEAFF	TGCAGCTTCCGGCGACAGGGTGGCACTGAAGCTTTCTTT
once	-	TRBV30	TRBJ1-5	CAWKSGNQPQHF	TGTGCCTGGAAGTCTGGCAATCAGCCCCAGCATTTT
few	TRBD1	TRBV16	TRBJ1-1	CASSRGQALFF	TGTGCCAGCAGCCGTGGACAGGCGCTGTTCTTT
few	-	TRBV29-1	TRBJ1-1	CSVGQNTEAFF	TGCAGCGTGGGACAGAACACTGAAGCTTTCTTT